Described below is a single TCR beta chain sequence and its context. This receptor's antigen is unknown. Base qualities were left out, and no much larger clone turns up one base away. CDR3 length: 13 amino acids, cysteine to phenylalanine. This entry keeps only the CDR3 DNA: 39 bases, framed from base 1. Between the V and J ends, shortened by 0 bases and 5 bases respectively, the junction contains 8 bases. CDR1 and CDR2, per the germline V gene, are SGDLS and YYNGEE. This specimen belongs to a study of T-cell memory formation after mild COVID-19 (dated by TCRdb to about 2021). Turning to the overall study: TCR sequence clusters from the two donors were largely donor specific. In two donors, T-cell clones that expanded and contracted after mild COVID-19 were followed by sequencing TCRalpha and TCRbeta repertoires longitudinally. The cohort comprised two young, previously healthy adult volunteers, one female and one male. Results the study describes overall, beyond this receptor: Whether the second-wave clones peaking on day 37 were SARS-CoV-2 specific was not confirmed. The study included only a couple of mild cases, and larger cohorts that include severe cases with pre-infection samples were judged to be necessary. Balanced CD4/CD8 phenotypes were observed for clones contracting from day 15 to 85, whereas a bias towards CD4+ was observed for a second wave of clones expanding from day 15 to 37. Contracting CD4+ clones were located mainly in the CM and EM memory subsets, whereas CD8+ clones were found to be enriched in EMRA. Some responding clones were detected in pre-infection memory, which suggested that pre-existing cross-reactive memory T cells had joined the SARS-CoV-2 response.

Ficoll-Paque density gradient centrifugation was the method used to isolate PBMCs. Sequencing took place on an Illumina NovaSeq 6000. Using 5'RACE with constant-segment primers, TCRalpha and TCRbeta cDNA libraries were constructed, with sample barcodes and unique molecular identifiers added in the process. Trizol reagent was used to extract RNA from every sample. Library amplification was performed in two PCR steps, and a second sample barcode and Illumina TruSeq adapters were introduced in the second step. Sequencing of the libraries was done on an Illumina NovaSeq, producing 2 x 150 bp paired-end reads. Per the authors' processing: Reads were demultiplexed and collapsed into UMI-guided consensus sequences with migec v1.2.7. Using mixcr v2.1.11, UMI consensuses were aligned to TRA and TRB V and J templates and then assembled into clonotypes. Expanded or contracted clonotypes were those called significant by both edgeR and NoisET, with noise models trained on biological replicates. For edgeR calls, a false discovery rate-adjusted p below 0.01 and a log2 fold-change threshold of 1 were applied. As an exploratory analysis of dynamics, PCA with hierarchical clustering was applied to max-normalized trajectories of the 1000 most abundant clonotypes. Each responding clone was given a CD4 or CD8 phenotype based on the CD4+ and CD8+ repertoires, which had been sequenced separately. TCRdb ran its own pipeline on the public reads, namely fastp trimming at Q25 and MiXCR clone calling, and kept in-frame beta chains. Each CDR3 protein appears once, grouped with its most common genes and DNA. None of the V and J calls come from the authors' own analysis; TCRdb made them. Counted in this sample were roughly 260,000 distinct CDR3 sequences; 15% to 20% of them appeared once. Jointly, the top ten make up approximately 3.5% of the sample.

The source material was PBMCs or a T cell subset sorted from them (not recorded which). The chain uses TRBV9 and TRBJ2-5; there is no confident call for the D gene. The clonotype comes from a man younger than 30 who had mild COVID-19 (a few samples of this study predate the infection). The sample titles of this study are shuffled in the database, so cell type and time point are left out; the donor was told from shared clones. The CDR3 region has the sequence CASSVAAGETQYF. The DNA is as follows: TGTGCCAGCAGCGTAGCAGCTGGTGAGACCCAGTACTTC.